Listed below are T cell receptor beta chains from one sample, sequenced in a study of blood T cells in healthy people across ages. TCRdb analysed the 5' RACE reads with MiXCR anew, one entry per CDR3 protein. The sample has about a million distinct CDR3 sequences, 45% to 60% seen once; the top ten hold around 21%. Source material: blood. These TCRs come from a woman aged 55-70 years in good health. Each CDR3 is given with its conserved first and last residue. A D gene is named only where the DNA matches it firmly. Rows give clone size only sometimes, using once, few, many, or a class for an expanded clone.

TRBV30	TRBJ2-3	TRBD1	.	CAWSVGQGRTDTQYF	TGTGCCTGGAGTGTTGGACAGGGGCGCACAGATACGCAGTATTTT
TRBV28	TRBJ1-4	.	.	CASSLDAVRGEKLFF	TGTGCCAGCAGTTTAGATGCGGTTAGAGGTGAAAAACTGTTTTTT
TRBV7-9	TRBJ2-7	TRBD2	.	CASSPRGGGIPDEQYF	TGTGCCAGCAGCCCGCGCGGGGGGGGGATTCCTGACGAGCAGTACTTC
TRBV12-3/TRBV12-4	TRBJ2-3	TRBD2	few	CASSSSSGTQYF	TGTGCCAGCAGTTCCTCTAGCGGCACGCAGTATTTT
TRBV6-5	TRBJ1-2	TRBD1	.	CASSYTGQGAGGYTF	TGTGCCAGCAGTTACACGGGACAGGGGGCTGGTGGCTACACCTTC
TRBV4-3	TRBJ2-1	TRBD2	.	CASGGLAGDHEQFF	TGCGCCAGCGGGGGACTAGCGGGAGACCATGAGCAGTTCTTC
TRBV5-1	TRBJ1-5	TRBD1	few	CASTETGERNQPQHF	TGCGCCAGCACCGAGACAGGGGAACGTAATCAGCCCCAGCATTTT
TRBV5-1	TRBJ1-2	.	few	CASTGTRNYGYTF	TGCGCCAGTACCGGGACACGAAACTATGGCTACACCTTC
TRBV20-1	TRBJ2-7	.	few	CSVKGHSYEQYF	TGCAGTGTAAAGGGTCACTCCTACGAGCAGTACTTC
TRBV12-3/TRBV12-4	TRBJ2-2	TRBD2	.	CASSLVASGRVGGELFF	TGTGCCAGCAGTTTAGTAGCTAGCGGGAGGGTCGGCGGGGAGCTGTTTTTT
TRBV15	TRBJ1-5	.	few	CATSRGWEQHF	TGTGCCACCAGCCGGGGGTGGGAGCAGCATTTT
TRBV6-5	TRBJ2-7	.	many	CASSRDISYEQYF	TGTGCCAGCAGTCGGGACATCTCCTACGAGCAGTACTTC
TRBV6-6	TRBJ2-7	TRBD2	few	CASSYASGAYEQYF	TGTGCCAGCAGTTACGCTAGCGGGGCGTACGAGCAGTACTTC
TRBV6-2/TRBV6-3	TRBJ2-7	.	.	CASTDLGTMSSYEQYF	TGTGCCAGCACTGACCTGGGAACAATGAGCTCCTACGAGCAGTACTTC
TRBV6-2/TRBV6-3	TRBJ1-1	.	few	CASKKTPEAFF	TGTGCCAGCAAAAAAACCCCAGAAGCTTTCTTT
TRBV4-2	TRBJ2-3	.	.	CASSQAGQEGRDTQYF	TGTGCCAGCAGCCAAGCTGGGCAGGAAGGTCGGGATACGCAGTATTTT
TRBV4-1	TRBJ2-7	TRBD1	.	CASSQVPGQGTYEQYF	TGCGCCAGCAGCCAAGTCCCGGGACAGGGGACGTACGAGCAGTACTTC
TRBV12-3/TRBV12-4	TRBJ2-7	.	few	CASSPNLGYEQYF	TGTGCCAGCAGTCCCAATCTGGGCTACGAGCAGTACTTC
TRBV5-1	TRBJ2-5	TRBD2	.	CASSVVTSGEAETQYF	TGCGCCAGCAGCGTGGTGACTAGCGGGGAAGCGGAGACCCAGTACTTC
TRBV20-1	TRBJ1-1	TRBD1	.	CSASSGGAFF	TGCAGTGCTAGCTCAGGGGGGGCTTTCTTT
TRBV27	TRBJ2-4	TRBD2	.	CASSPSGTVDLGAKNIQYF	TGTGCCAGCAGTCCTAGCGGCACGGTCGACCTAGGGGCCAAAAACATTCAGTACTTC
TRBV27	TRBJ2-5	.	few	CASSTRGAKETQYF	TGTGCCAGCAGTACCCGCGGGGCAAAAGAGACCCAGTACTTC
TRBV2	TRBJ2-5	.	.	CASSEGRGGTQYF	TGTGCCAGCAGTGAAGGTAGAGGAGGGACCCAGTACTTC
TRBV21-1	TRBJ1-6	.	.	CASLSNSPLHF	TGTGCCAGCTTGTCCAATTCACCCCTCCACTTT
TRBV12-3/TRBV12-4	TRBJ2-2	.	.	CASSWREGSFRELFF	TGTGCCAGCAGTTGGCGGGAAGGTTCCTTCCGGGAGCTGTTTTTT
TRBV15	TRBJ2-5	.	few	CATSRGLGTQYF	TGTGCCACCAGCAGAGGGCTGGGGACCCAGTACTTC
TRBV18	TRBJ1-2	.	.	CASSPPINYGYTF	TGTGCCAGCTCACCACCTATTAACTATGGCTACACCTTC
TRBV29-1	TRBJ2-7	TRBD1	.	CSVWGFEGAAYEQYF	TGCAGCGTATGGGGATTCGAGGGGGCGGCCTACGAGCAGTACTTC
TRBV21-1	TRBJ2-7	.	few	CASSTANRDGYYEQYF	TGTGCCAGCAGCACGGCGAACCGGGACGGATACTACGAGCAGTACTTC
TRBV2	TRBJ2-3	.	.	CASSEREVDTQYF	TGTGCCAGCAGTGAGCGGGAAGTAGATACGCAGTATTTT
TRBV28	TRBJ2-5	.	.	CASSLESTTGEGETQYF	TGTGCCAGCAGTTTAGAGTCCACGACAGGGGAGGGGGAGACCCAGTACTTC
TRBV4-1	TRBJ2-1	.	few	CASRQGGAYNEQFF	TGCGCCAGCAGGCAGGGGGGCGCCTACAATGAGCAGTTCTTC
TRBV3-1	TRBJ2-7	TRBD2	.	CASSRPEAGGHEQYF	TGTGCCAGCAGCCGCCCCGAAGCGGGAGGGCACGAGCAGTACTTC
TRBV5-1	TRBJ2-5	TRBD2	.	CASSITSGRETQYF	TGCGCCAGCAGCATTACTAGCGGGAGGGAGACCCAGTACTTC
TRBV4-1	TRBJ1-5	TRBD1	.	CASSQDGDRYQPQHF	TGCGCCAGCAGCCAAGATGGGGACAGGTATCAGCCCCAGCATTTT
TRBV20-1	TRBJ2-3	.	.	CSAYPSLNRDAVVTQYF	TGCAGTGCATACCCTTCCCTCAACAGGGATGCCGTAGTTACGCAGTATTTT
TRBV7-2	TRBJ2-4	.	.	CASSSQGTDKNIQYF	TGTGCCAGCAGCTCCCAGGGGACGGACAAAAACATTCAGTACTTC
TRBV7-2	TRBJ2-5	.	.	CASSPRGQEETQYF	TGTGCCAGCAGCCCACGCGGACAAGAAGAGACCCAGTACTTC
TRBV28	TRBJ2-3	.	.	CASSLLRFSTDTQYF	TGTGCCAGCAGTTTACTCCGCTTCTCCACAGATACGCAGTATTTT